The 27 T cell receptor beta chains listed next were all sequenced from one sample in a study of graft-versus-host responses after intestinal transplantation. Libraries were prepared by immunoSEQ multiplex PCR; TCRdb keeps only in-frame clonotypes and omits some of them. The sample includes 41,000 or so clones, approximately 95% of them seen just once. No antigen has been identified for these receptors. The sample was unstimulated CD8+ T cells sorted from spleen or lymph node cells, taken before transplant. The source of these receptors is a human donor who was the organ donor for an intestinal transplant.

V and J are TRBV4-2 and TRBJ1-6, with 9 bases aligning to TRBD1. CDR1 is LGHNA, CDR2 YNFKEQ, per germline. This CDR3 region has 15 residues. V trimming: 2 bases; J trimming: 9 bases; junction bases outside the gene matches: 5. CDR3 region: CASSQLQGAGSPLHF. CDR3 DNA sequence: TGTGCCAGCAGCCAATTACAGGGGGCCGGTTCACCCCTCCACTTT.

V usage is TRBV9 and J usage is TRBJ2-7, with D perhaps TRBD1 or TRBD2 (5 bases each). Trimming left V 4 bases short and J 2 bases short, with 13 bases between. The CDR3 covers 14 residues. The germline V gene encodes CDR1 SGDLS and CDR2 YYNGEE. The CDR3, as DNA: TGTGCCAGCAGCCCCCGGGACCGAACCTACGAGCAGTACTTC. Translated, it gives CASSPRDRTYEQYF. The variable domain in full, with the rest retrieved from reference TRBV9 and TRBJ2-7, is DSGVTQTPKHLITATGQRVTLRCSPRSGDLSVYWYQQSLDQGLQFLIQYYNGEERAKGNILERFSAQQFPDLHSELNLSSLELGDSALYFCASSPRDRTYEQYFGPGTRLTVT.

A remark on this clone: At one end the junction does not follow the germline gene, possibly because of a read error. The CDR3 sequence: CASSTGQGAIHF. For the CDR3, the DNA is TGTGCCAGCAGCACCGGACAGGGGGCTATCCACTTC. This chain links TRBV5-4 with TRBJ2-4; TRBD1 aligns across 11 bases. Looked up from germline, CDR1 is SGHNT and CDR2 is YYREEE (reference sequence). The length of the CDR3 is 12 residues.

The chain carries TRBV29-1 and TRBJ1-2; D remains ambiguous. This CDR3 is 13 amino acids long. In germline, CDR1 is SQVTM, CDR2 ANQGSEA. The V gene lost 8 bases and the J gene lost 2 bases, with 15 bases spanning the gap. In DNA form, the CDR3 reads TGCAGCATGACATCGGCCGCAAACTATGGCTACACCTTC. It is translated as CSMTSAANYGYTF.

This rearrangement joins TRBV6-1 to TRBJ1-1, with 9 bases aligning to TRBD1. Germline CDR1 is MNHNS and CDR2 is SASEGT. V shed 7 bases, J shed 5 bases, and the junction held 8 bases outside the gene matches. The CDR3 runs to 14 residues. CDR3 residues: CASITGGYRTEAFF. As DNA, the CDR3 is TGTGCCAGCATCACAGGGGGCTATAGGACTGAAGCTTTCTTT.

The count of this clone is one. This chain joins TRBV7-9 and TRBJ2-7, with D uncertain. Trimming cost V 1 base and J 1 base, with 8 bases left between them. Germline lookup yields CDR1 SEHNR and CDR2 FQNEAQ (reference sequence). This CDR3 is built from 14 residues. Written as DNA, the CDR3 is TGTGCCAGCAGCTTAGTCGGAAATTCCTACGAGCAGTACTTC. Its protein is CASSLVGNSYEQYF.

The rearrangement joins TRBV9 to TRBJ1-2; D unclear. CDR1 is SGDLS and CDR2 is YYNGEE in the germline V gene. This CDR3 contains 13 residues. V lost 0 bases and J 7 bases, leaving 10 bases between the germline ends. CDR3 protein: CASSVGLTAGYTF. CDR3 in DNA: TGTGCCAGCAGCGTAGGTCTCACGGCTGGCTACACCTTC. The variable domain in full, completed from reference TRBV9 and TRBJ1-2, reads DSGVTQTPKHLITATGQRVTLRCSPRSGDLSVYWYQQSLDQGLQFLIQYYNGEERAKGNILERFSAQQFPDLHSELNLSSLELGDSALYFCASSVGLTAGYTFGSGTRLTVV.

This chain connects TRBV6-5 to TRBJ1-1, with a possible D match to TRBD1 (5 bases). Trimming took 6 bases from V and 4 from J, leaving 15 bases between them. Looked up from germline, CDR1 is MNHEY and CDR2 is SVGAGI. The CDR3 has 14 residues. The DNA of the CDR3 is TGTGCCAGCAGCCCTACTCAGGGTCCCACTGAAGCTTTCTTT. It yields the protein CASSPTQGPTEAFF.

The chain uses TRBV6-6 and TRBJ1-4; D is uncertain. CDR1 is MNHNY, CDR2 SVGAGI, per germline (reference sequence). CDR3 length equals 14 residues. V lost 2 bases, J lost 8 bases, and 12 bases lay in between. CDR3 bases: TGTGCCAGCAGTTACCTGGGGATCGTCGAAAAACTGTTTTTT. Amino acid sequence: CASSYLGIVEKLFF.

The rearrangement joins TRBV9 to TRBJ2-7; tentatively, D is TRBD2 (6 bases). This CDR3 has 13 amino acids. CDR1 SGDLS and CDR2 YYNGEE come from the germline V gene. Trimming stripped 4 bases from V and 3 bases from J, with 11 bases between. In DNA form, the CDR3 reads TGTGCCAGCAGCCCGGGACTGAGCTACGAGCAGTACTTC. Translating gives CASSPGLSYEQYF. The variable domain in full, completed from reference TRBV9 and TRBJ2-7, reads DSGVTQTPKHLITATGQRVTLRCSPRSGDLSVYWYQQSLDQGLQFLIQYYNGEERAKGNILERFSAQQFPDLHSELNLSSLELGDSALYFCASSPGLSYEQYFGPGTRLTVT.

The CDR3 spells CACLQWGTDTQYF. CDR3 DNA sequence: TGTGCCTGCCTACAGTGGGGCACAGATACGCAGTATTTT. V is TRBV30 and J is TRBJ2-3; D not certain. Germline CDR1 reads GTSNPN; CDR2 reads SVGIG (reference sequence). This CDR3 comprises 13 residues. V lost 6 bases to trimming and J lost 1 base, with 11 bases between them.

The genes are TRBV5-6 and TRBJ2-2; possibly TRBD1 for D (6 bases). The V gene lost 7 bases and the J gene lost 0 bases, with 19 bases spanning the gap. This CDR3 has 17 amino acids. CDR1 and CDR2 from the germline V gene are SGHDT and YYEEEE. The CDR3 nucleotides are TGTGCCAGCTTCCCTCTTAACAGGGAGCCGAACACCGGGGAGCTGTTTTTT. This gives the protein CASFPLNREPNTGELFF.

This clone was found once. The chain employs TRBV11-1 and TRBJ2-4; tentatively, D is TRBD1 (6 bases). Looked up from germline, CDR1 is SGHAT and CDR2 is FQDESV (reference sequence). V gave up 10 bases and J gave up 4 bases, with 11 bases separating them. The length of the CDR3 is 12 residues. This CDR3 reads CATSDRKNIQYF. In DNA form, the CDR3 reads TGTGCCACCTCCGACAGGAAAAACATTCAGTACTTC.

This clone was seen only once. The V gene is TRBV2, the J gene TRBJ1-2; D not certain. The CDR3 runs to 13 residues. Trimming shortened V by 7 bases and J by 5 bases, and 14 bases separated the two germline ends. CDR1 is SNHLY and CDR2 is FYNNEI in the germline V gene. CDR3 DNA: TGTGCCAGCATCAATCGGGTCGCATATGGCTACACCTTC. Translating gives CASINRVAYGYTF.

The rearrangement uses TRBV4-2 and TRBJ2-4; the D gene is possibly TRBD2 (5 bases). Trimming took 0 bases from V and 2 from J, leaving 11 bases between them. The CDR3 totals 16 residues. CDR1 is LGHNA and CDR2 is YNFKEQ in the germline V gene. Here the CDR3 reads CASSQDSGGPKNIQYF. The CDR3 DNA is TGTGCCAGCAGCCAAGATTCTGGCGGGCCCAAAAACATTCAGTACTTC.

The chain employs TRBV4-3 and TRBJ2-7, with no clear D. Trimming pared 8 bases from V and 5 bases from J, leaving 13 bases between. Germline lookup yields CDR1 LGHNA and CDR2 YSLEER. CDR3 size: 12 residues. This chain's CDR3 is CASGADRHEQYF. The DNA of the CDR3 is TGCGCCAGCGGAGCAGACCGCCACGAGCAGTACTTC.

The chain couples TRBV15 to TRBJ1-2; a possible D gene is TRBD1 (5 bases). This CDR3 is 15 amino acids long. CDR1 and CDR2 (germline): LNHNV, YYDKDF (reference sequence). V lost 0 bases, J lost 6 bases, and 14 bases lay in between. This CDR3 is CATSRDRQGRDGYTF. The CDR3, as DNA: TGTGCCACCAGCAGAGATAGGCAGGGACGGGATGGCTACACCTTC.

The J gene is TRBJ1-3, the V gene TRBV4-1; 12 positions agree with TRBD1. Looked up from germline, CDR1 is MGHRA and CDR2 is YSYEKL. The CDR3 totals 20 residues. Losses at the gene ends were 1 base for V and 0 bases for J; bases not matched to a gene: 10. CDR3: CASSQVTGTGGFVSGNTIYF. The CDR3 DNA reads TGCGCCAGCAGCCAAGTAACCGGGACAGGGGGCTTCGTCTCTGGAAACACCATATATTTT.

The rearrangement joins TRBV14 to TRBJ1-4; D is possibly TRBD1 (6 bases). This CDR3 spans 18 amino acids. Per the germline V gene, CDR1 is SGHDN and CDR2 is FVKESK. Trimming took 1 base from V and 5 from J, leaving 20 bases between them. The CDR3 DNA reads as TGTGCCAGCAGCCAAGCGGGGTTGTACGGACAGTCGAATGAAAAACTGTTTTTT. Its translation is CASSQAGLYGQSNEKLFF.

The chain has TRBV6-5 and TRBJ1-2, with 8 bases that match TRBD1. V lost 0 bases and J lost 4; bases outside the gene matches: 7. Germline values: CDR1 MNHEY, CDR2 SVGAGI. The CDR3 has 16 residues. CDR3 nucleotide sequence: TGTGCCAGCAGTTACTCGAGGCAGGGGGCCCCCTATGGCTACACCTTC. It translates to CASSYSRQGAPYGYTF.

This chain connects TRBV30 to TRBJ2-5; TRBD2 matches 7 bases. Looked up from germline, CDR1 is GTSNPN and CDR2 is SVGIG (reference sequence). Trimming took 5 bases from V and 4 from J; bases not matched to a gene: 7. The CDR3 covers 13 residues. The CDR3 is CAWGPGEGETQYF. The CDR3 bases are TGTGCCTGGGGTCCCGGGGAGGGAGAGACCCAGTACTTC. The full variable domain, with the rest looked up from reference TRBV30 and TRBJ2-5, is SQTIHQWPATLVQPVGSPLSLECTVEGTSNPNLYWYRQAAGRGLQLLFYSVGIGQISSEVPQNLSASRPQDRQFILSSKKLLLSDSGFYLCAWGPGEGETQYFGPGTRLLVL.

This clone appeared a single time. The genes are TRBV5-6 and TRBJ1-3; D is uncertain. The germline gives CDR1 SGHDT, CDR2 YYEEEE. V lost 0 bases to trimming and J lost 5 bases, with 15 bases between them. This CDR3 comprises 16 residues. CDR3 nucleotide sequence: TGTGCCAGCAGCTTGGGCTTCTTTCTGGCAAGAAACACCATATATTTT. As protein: CASSLGFFLARNTIYF. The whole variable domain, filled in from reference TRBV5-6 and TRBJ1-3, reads DAGVTQSPTHLIKTRGQQVTLRCSPKSGHDTVSWYQQALGQGPQFIFQYYEEEERQRGNFPDRFSGHQFPNYSSELNVNALLLGDSALYLCASSLGFFLARNTIYFGEGSWLTVV.

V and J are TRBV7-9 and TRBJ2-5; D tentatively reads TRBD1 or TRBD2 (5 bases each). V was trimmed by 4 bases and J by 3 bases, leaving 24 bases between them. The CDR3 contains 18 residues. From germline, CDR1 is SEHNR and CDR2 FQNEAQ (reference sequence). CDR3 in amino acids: CASSYTPRDVWEKETQYF. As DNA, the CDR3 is TGTGCCAGCAGCTATACCCCCCGGGACGTATGGGAGAAAGAGACCCAGTACTTC.

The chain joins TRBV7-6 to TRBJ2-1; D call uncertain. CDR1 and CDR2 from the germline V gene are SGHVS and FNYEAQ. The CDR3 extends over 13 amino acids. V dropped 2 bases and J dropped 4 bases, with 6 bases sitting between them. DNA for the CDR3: TGTGCCAGCAGCTTACCCGATTACAATGAGCAGTTCTTC. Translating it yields CASSLPDYNEQFF.

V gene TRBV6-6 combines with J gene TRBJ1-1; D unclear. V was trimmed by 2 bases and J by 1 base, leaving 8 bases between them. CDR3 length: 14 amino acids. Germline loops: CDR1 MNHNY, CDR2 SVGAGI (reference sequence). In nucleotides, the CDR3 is TGTGCCAGCAGTTACACTACCCGGAACACTGAAGCTTTCTTT. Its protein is CASSYTTRNTEAFF.

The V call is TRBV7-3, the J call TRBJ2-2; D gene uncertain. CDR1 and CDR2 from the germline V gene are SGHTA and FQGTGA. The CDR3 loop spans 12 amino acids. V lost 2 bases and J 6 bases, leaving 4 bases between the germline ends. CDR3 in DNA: TGTGCCAGCAGCTTAGGAGCCGGGGAGCTGTTTTTT. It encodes CASSLGAGELFF. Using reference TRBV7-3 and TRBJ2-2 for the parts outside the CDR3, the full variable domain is GAGVSQTPSNKVTEKGKYVELRCDPISGHTALYWYRQSLGQGPEFLIYFQGTGAADDSGLPNDRFFAVRPEGSVSTLKIQRTERGDSAVYLCASSLGAGELFFGEGSRLTVL.

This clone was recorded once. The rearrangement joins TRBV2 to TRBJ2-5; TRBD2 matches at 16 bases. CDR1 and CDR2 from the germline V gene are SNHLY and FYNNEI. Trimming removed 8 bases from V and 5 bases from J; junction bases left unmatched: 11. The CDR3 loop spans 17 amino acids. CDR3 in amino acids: CASDTGTSGGAGETQYF. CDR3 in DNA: TGTGCCAGCGATACCGGGACTAGCGGGGGGGCCGGCGAGACCCAGTACTTC.